The T cell receptor (beta chain) under discussion was sequenced for a study of glioma-infiltrating T cells. The overall study: Dexamethasone exposure before glioma surgery was limited to six or fewer days.

CDR1 and CDR2 (germline): DFQATT, SNEGSKA (reference sequence). This CDR3 is 14 amino acids long. Trimming removed 3 bases from V and 2 bases from J, with 12 bases in between. Using RNA template, CDR3s of TCR alpha and beta were amplified with iRepertoire arm-PCR. One-step reverse transcription and amplification started from around 100-400 ng of tissue mRNA or PBMC total RNA. Each CDR3 protein gets one entry after TCRdb re-called the multiplex PCR reads with MiXCR. The sample consists of a few hundred thousand distinct CDR3 sequences, more than 35% of them appearing once. Study-level findings and limits: CDR3 overlap between tissue and blood was very small.

This clonotype was seen a handful of times. Its target is unknown. The sample taken for sequencing was glioma tissue, nonneoplastic brain tissue, or PBMCs (not recorded which). The receptor was isolated from a human donor with low-grade glioma or glioblastoma, undergoing nonglioma brain surgery, or in good health (not recorded which). This chain connects TRBV20-1 to TRBJ2-3; unclear D gene. The chain's CDR3 is CSASNARATDTQYF. The CDR3 DNA reads TGCAGTGCTAGCAATGCGCGAGCCACAGATACGCAGTATTTT.